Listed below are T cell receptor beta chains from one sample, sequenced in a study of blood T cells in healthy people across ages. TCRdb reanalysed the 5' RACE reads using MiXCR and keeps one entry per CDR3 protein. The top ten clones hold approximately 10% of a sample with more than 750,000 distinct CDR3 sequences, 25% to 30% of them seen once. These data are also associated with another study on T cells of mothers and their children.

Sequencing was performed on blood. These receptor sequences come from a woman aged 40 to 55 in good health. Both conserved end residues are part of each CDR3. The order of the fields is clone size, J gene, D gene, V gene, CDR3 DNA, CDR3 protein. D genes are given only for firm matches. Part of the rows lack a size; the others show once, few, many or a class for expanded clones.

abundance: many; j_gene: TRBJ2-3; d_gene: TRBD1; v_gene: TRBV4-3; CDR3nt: TGCGCCAGCAGCAAAGAGGGACAGAGCACAGATACGCAGTATTTT; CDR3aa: CASSKEGQSTDTQYF
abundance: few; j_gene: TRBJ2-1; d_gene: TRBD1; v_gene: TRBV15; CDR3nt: TGTGCCACCAGCACCGCCCGGGACAGGCCTCGTGGGGAGCAGTTCTTC; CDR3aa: CATSTARDRPRGEQFF
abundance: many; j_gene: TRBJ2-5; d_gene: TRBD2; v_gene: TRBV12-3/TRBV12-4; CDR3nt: TGTGCCAGCAGTTTTTGGGGACTAGGTCAAGAGACCCAGTACTTC; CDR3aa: CASSFWGLGQETQYF
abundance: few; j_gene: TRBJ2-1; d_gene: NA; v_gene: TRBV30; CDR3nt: TGTGCCTGGAATAAACAGGCTCAGAATGAGCAGTTCTTC; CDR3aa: CAWNKQAQNEQFF
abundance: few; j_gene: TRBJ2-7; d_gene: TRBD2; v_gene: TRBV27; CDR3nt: TGTGCCAGCAGTTATGCGGGGGGGGCCTACGAGCAGTACTTC; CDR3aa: CASSYAGGAYEQYF
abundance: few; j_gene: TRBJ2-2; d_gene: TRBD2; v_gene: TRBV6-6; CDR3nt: TGTGCCAGCAGTTACGGAGCGGGAGGGGAGCTGTTTTTT; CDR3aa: CASSYGAGGELFF
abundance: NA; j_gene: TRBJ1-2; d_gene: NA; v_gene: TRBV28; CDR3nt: TGTGCCAGCGGGGGCATCGGATCACCGAACTATGGCCACACCTTC; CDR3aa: CASGGIGSPNYGHTF
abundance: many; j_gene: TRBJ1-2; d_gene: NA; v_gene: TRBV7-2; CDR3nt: TGTGCCAGCAGCGGGACATATTATGGCTACACCTTC; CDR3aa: CASSGTYYGYTF
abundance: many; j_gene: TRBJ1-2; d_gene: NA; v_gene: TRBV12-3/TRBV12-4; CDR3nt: TGTGCCAGCAGCTGGGACGGAGATGGCTACACCTTC; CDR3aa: CASSWDGDGYTF
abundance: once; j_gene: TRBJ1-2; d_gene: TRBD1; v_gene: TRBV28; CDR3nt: TGTGCCGGCGCATCCCCGTTCAGGGGGCAGAAGGGCTACACCTTC; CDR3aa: CAGASPFRGQKGYTF
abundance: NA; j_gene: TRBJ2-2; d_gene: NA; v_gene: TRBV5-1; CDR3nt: TGCGCCAGCAGCGGGGATAGTAGGGTTGCCAACACCGGGGAGCTGTTTTTT; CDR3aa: CASSGDSRVANTGELFF
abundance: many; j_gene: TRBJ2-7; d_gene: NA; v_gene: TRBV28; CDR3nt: TGTGCCAGCCTACCAACCCCGGACTCCTACGAGCAGTACTTC; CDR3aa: CASLPTPDSYEQYF
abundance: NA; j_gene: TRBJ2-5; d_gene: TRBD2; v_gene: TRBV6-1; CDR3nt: TGTGCCAGCAGTGTATGGGGGGGGGAGACCCAGTACTTC; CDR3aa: CASSVWGGETQYF
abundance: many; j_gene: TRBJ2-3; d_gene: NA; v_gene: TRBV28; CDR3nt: TGTGCCAGCAGTTTAGGACATACGCAGTATTTT; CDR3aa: CASSLGHTQYF
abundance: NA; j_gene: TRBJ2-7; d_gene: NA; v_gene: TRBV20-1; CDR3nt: TGCAGTGCTAGAGATCCCGACATGAGCTCCTACGAGCAGTACTTC; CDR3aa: CSARDPDMSSYEQYF
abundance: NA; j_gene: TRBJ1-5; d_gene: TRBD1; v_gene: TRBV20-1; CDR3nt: TGCAGTGCTAGCGGAGGGGGCGGCAATCAGCCCCGGCATTTT; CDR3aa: CSASGGGGNQPRHF
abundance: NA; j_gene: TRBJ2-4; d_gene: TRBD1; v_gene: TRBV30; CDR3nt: TGTGCCGGACAGGGGGCAAGAGCCAAAAACATTCAGTACTTC; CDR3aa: CAGQGARAKNIQYF
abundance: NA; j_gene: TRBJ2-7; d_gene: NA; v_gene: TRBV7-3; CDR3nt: TGTGCCAGCAGCTTACAATCCGGGACACCATACAAGCAGTACTTC; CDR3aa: CASSLQSGTPYKQYF